This TCR beta chain was identified during a study of blood T cell repertoires in COVID-19. The assay was immunoSEQ multiplex PCR, and TCRdb's table has in-frame clones only and misses some. The table lists more than 90,000 clones, approximately 81% of them singletons. This CDR3 spans 16 amino acids. Germline loops: CDR1 SGHTS, CDR2 YDEGEE. The J segment lost 2 bases and the V segment lost 3 bases, leaving 8 bases of the junction unmatched. The sequence was collected from a woman in her sixties or seventies with active or convalescent COVID-19. The chain uses TRBV5-8 and TRBJ1-5, with 7 bases identical to TRBD1. Sequenced sample: peripheral blood. Written as DNA, the CDR3 is TGTGCCAGCAGCTCCCTCCGAGGGACAGGCAATCAGCCCCAGCATTTT. Its protein is CASSSLRGTGNQPQHF.